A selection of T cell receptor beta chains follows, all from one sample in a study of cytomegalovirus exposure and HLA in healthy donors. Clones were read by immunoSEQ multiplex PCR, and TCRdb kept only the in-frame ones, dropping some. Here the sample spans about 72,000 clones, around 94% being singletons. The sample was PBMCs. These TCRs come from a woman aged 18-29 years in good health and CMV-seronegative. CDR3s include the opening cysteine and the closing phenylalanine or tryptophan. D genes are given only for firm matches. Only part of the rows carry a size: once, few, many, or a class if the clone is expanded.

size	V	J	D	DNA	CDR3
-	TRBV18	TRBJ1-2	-	TGTGCCAGCTCACCAGGGACTGATAACTATGGCTACACCTTC	CASSPGTDNYGYTF
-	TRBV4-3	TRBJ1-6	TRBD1	TGCGCCAGCAGCCAACAACAGGGGGCGAATTCACCCCTCCACTTT	CASSQQQGANSPLHF
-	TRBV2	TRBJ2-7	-	TGTGCCAGCAGTAGGCAGCGTCGAAAAGACTACGAGCAGTACTTC	CASSRQRRKDYEQYF
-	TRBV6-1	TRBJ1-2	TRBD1	TGTGCCAGCAGCGTGACAGGGGGCTATGGCTACACCTTC	CASSVTGGYGYTF
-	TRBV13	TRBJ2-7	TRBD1	TGTGCCAGCAGCTTCTGGGAGACAGGGTCAACAGAGCAGTACTTC	CASSFWETGSTEQYF
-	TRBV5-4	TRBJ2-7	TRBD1	TGTGCCAGCAGCTCAGGACAGGGACCGGTTTCCTACGAGCAGTACTTC	CASSSGQGPVSYEQYF
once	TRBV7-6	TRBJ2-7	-	TGTGCCAGCAGCCCCGCCGCGGCAGGGTCCTACGAGCAGTACTTC	CASSPAAAGSYEQYF
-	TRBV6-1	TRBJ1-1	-	TGTGCCAGCAGCCAGGCCAAGAACACTGAAGCTTTCTTT	CASSQAKNTEAFF
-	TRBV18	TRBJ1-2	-	TGTGCCAGCTCCCCGAGGTTGGGTGGCTACACCTTC	CASSPRLGGYTF
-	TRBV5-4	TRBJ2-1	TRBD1	TGTGCCAGCAGCTTAGTAGGGCAGGGGGCCCGCAATGAGCAGTTCTTC	CASSLVGQGARNEQFF
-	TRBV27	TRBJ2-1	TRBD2	TGTGCCAGCAGTTTAGTTAGCGGGGGTAATGAGCAGTTCTTC	CASSLVSGGNEQFF
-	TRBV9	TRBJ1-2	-	TGTGCCAGCAGCGTAGGGGCGGGCGCGTCCTATGGCTACACCTTC	CASSVGAGASYGYTF
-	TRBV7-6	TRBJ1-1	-	TGTGCCAGCAGCTTAGCGGCCCGGAACACTGAAGCTTTCTTT	CASSLAARNTEAFF
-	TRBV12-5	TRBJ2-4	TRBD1	TGTGCTAGTGGTGGGACAGGGGGGGACAAAAACATTCAGTACTTC	CASGGTGGDKNIQYF
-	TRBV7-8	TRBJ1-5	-	TGTGCCAGCAGCTCACGAGAGGCCATGGCTCAGCCCCAGCATTTT	CASSSREAMAQPQHF
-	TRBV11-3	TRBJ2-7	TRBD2	TGTGCCAGCAGCTCCCCTGGGGGTAGCGGGGTCGGAACCTACGAGCAGTACTTC	CASSSPGGSGVGTYEQYF
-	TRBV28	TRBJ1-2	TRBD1	TGTGCCAGCAGTATTAACAGGGGGCGGGCCTATGGCTACACCTTC	CASSINRGRAYGYTF
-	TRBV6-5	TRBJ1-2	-	TGTGCCAGCAGCCCCGAGGCGGGGTATGGCTACACCTTC	CASSPEAGYGYTF
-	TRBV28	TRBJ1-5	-	TGTGCCAGCAGTAAGACAAGGGGTACTTATAGCAATCAGCCCCAGCATTTT	CASSKTRGTYSNQPQHF
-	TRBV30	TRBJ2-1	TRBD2	TGTGCCTGGAGTGTATGGGCTAGCGGGGTTTCCAATGAGCAGTTCTTC	CAWSVWASGVSNEQFF
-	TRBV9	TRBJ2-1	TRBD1	TGTGCCAGCAGCGTAGTTGGGACAGGGATTCATGAGCAGTTCTTC	CASSVVGTGIHEQFF
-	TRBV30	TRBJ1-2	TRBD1	TGTGCCTGGGGACAGGGGAACTATGGCTACACCTTC	CAWGQGNYGYTF
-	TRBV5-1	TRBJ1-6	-	TGCGCCAGTAGATACCGGGAGAATAATTCACCCCTCCACTTT	CASRYRENNSPLHF
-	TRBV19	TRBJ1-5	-	TGTGCCAGTATAGCAACGCCCGGGAGTCACAATCAGCCCCAGCATTTT	CASIATPGSHNQPQHF
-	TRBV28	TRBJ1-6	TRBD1	TGTGCCAGCAGTTTAGGAGGGGGCCTTAATTCACCCCTCCACTTT	CASSLGGGLNSPLHF
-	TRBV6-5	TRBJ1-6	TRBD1	TGTGCCAGCAGTTACTCTACAGGGGGTCTTTCACCCCTCCACTTT	CASSYSTGGLSPLHF
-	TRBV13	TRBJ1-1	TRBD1	TGTGCCAGCAGCTTAGGAGGGTGGGACAGTATGAACACTGAAGCTTTCTTT	CASSLGGWDSMNTEAFF
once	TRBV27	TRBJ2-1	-	TGTGCCAGCAGTTTAGGTCAGGGCGGCAACAATGAGCAGTTCTTC	CASSLGQGGNNEQFF
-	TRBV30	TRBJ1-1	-	TGTGCCTGGAGTGTACCCGGACTACACATGAACACTGAAGCTTTCTTT	CAWSVPGLHMNTEAFF
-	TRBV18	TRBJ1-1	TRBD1	TGTGCCAGCTCACAGGGACAGCTCATGAACACTGAAGCTTTCTTT	CASSQGQLMNTEAFF
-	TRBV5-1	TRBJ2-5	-	TGCGCCAGCAGCTTGGTGGCGGCCCAAGAGACCCAGTACTTC	CASSLVAAQETQYF
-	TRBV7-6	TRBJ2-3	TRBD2	TGTGCCAGCAGCTTAGGTTGGCGGGGGGGCGATACGCAGTATTTT	CASSLGWRGGDTQYF
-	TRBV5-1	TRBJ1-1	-	TGCGCCAGCAGCACCGGCGTGGGGGCCACTGAAGCTTTCTTT	CASSTGVGATEAFF
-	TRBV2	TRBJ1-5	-	TGTGCCAGCAGTGAAGCGCGTAGGGGTGGGCCCCAGCATTTT	CASSEARRGGPQHF
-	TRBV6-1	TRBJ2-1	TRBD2	TGTGCCAGCAGTGTTACAGGGGCGGGGGGGCTGAGGATCAATGAGCAGTTCTTC	CASSVTGAGGLRINEQFF
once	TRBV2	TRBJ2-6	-	TGTGCCAGCAGTGAGAGGTACGGGGCCAACGTCCTGACTTTC	CASSERYGANVLTF
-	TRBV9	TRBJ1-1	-	TGTGCCAGCAGCGTAGCCCACCAGGGGCCGACTGAAGCTTTCTTT	CASSVAHQGPTEAFF
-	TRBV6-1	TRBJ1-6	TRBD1	TGTGCCAGCAGTGCAAGACAGGGCTCCTATAATTCACCCCTCCACTTT	CASSARQGSYNSPLHF
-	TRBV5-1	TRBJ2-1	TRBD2	TGCGCCAGCAGCTTGGTACCCCACTCCGGGACTAGCGTTGGTGAGCAGTTCTTC	CASSLVPHSGTSVGEQFF
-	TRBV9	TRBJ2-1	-	TGTGCCAGCAGCCCTTTTAGTACCTACAATGAGCAGTTCTTC	CASSPFSTYNEQFF
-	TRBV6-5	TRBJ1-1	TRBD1	TGTGCCAGCAGTTATTCCCGGGACAGGCCACTATTAACAGCTTTCTTT	CASSYSRDRPLLTAFF
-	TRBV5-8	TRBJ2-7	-	TGTGCCAGCAGCCTGACCCCAGGGTTCGAGCAGTACTTC	CASSLTPGFEQYF
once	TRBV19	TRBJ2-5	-	TGTGCCAGTAGTGCGACGGGGGTGAGGGAGACCCAGTACTTC	CASSATGVRETQYF
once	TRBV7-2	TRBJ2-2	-	TGTGCCAGCAGCTTACAGGGACAGAACACCGGGGAGCTGTTTTTT	CASSLQGQNTGELFF
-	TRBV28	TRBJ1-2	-	TGTGCCAGCAGTGGCTGGGCATTCGACTATGGCTACACCTTC	CASSGWAFDYGYTF
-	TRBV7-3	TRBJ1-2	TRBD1	TGTGCCAGCAGCTTAGGAGGGACAGAGAGTAACTATGGCTACACCTTC	CASSLGGTESNYGYTF
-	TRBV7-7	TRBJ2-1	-	TGTGCTAGCAGCCGACTTTCGGCAGGGCTAGCCTACAATGAGCAGTTCTTC	CASSRLSAGLAYNEQFF
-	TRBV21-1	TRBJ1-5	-	TGTGCCAGCAGCAAAATTAGGGACAGGGGAGCGGGTCAGCCCCAGCATTTT	CASSKIRDRGAGQPQHF
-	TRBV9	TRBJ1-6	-	TGTGCCAGCAGCGCCTCAGGCTCCTATAATTCACCCCTCCACTTT	CASSASGSYNSPLHF